This section outlines one T cell receptor beta chain sequence together with its context. Its cognate antigen has yet to be identified. It is likely a read error, because the conserved phenylalanine at the end of the CDR3 is missing. This sample was included in a study of identical twins (TCRdb year 2016). At the level of the whole study: The study deep-sequenced TCR alpha and beta repertoires from monozygotic twins, unrelated adults of various ages and cord blood to test whether fetal clonotypes persist. To rule out contamination, the twin experiments were replicated at different times with different library preparation protocols.

Only healthy Caucasian donors were included. What the research found in general, with its limitations: Fewer insertions were carried by abundant cord blood beta clonotypes, a similar but weaker trend appeared in young adult naive repertoires, and no such trend appeared in memory repertoires. Zero-insertion analyses could be partly confounded by invariant T cells such as MAIT and iNKT, though diverse VJ usage argued against such confounding for most clonotypes. Conclusions relied on cross-sectional statistical analysis, since the same donors could not be followed over many years. In monozygotic twins, recombination models systematically underestimated out-of-frame TCR alpha sharing, but the models matched the sharing seen between unrelated individuals. In beta out-of-frame sequences, excess twin sharing was weaker, because having fewer shared sequences lowered the signal-to-noise ratio. Compared with coincidental sharing between unrelated individuals, an excess of low generation-probability sequences was observed among out-of-frame TCR alpha sequences shared between twins.

Library prep was done by 5' RACE. The reads were generated on an Illumina HiSeq 2000. A universal primer binding site was added through template switching, and the final cDNA carried a unique molecular identifier so that TCR cDNA molecules could be counted accurately. Specific primers in the conserved constant-segment region were used to synthesize first-strand cDNA for TCR alpha and beta chains. Each cDNA library was double barcoded, with a SMART-Mk sample barcode plus Illumina barcodes, to control for contamination. TruSeq adapter sequences along with Illumina sample barcodes were introduced in two successive PCR steps. The TCR alpha and beta cDNA libraries were sequenced on the Illumina HiSeq platform using custom primers. Concerning the study's data processing: MiGEC was used to process raw reads and extract unique molecular identifiers, and MiXCR was used to find CDR3 positions. For each individual, recombination models were inferred using an EM algorithm with the repgenHMM and IGoR tools. Shared clonotypes were analyzed with the tcR package in R, and sharing was normalized by the product of cloneset sizes. To study raw recombination without the effects of thymic and clonal selection, out-of-frame nonproductive sequences were analyzed. Clones were called with MiXCR by TCRdb after fastp trimmed the public reads at Q25, and only in-frame beta chains were retained. Here each entry gathers all rows of one CDR3 protein and keeps the most common genes and DNA. TCRdb, rather than the study authors, made the V and J calls. The sample yields some 1,600,000 distinct CDR3 sequences; about 31% were counted once. Less than 0.35% of the sample is held by the ten biggest clonotypes.

Ends included, the CDR3 has 15 residues. Just CDR3 DNA is preserved here, 45 bases in frame from base 1. Sequenced material: cord blood. The clonotype was recovered from a newborn girl in good health. Recombination linked TRBV12-3 or TRBV12-4 to TRBJ2-7, with TRBD2 tentatively as D gene (5 bases match). Near its end, the DNA agrees better with TRBJ2-5, so the J call may be wrong. The nucleotides are TGTGCCAACAGTTTAGGAACGGGGAAAGGAGAGACCCAGTACTTA. It encodes CANSLGTGKGETQYL.